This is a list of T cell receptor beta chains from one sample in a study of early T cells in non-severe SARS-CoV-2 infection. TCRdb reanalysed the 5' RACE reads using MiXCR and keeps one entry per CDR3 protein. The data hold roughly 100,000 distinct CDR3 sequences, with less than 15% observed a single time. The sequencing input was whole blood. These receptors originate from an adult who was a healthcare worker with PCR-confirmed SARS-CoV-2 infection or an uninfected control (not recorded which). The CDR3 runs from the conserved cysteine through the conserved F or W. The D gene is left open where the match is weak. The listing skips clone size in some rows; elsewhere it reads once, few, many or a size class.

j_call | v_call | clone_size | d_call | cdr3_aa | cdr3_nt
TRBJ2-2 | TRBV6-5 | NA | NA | CASSYKNTGELFF | TGTGCCAGCAGTTACAAGAACACCGGGGAGCTGTTTTTT
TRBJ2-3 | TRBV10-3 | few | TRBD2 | CAIRGTTLTDTQYF | TGTGCCATCAGGGGGACTACCCTCACAGATACGCAGTATTTT
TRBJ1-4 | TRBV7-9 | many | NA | CASSSGRDAATNEKLFF | TGTGCCAGCAGCTCCGGGAGGGATGCCGCAACTAATGAAAAACTGTTTTTT
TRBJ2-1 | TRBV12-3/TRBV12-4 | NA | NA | CASSSGNEQFF | TGTGCCAGCAGTTCGGGTAATGAGCAGTTCTTC
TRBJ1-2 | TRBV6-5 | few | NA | CASSRAGRGNEYGYTF | TGTGCCAGCAGTCGAGCCGGGAGAGGGAACGAATATGGCTACACCTTC
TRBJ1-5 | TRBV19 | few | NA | CASSMDPSQPQHF | TGTGCCAGTAGTATGGACCCGAGTCAGCCCCAGCATTTT
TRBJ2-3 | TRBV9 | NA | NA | CASSSTGHWGTDTQYF | TGTGCCAGCAGTTCCACGGGCCACTGGGGCACAGATACGCAGTATTTT
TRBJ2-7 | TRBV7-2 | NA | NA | CASSLTRDLTYEQYF | TGTGCCAGCAGCTTAACCAGGGACCTTACCTACGAGCAGTACTTC
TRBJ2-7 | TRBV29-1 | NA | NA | CSVEGQGPPYEQYF | TGCAGCGTTGAGGGGCAGGGGCCCCCCTACGAGCAGTACTTC
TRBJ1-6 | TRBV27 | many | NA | CASSLIGGGSPLHF | TGTGCCAGCAGTTTAATCGGGGGCGGTTCACCCCTCCACTTT
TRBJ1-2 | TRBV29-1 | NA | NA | CSVPMPGRAGYTF | TGCAGCGTCCCCATGCCGGGACGAGCAGGCTACACCTTC
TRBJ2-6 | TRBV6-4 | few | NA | CASSDEPSGANVLTF | TGTGCCAGCAGTGACGAGCCGTCTGGGGCCAACGTCCTGACTTTC
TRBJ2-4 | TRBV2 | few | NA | CASTWTLAKNIQYF | TGTGCCAGCACGTGGACTTTAGCCAAAAACATTCAGTACTTC
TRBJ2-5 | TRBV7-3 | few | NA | CASSLMAGEETQYF | TGTGCCAGCAGCTTAATGGCAGGGGAAGAGACCCAGTACTTC